These 21 T cell receptor beta chains came from one sample sequenced in a study of neurological immune-mediated disorders. A single record per CDR3 protein comes from TCRdb applying MiXCR to the 5' RACE reads. The sample yields fewer than 80,000 distinct CDR3 sequences, around 5.2% seen once. Material: PBMCs. The receptors come from a woman aged 25 to 39 with multiple sclerosis.

This clonotype occurred many times. The chain employs TRBV20-1 and TRBJ1-2; D possibly corresponds to TRBD1 (6 bases). Germline V lookup: CDR1 DFQATT, CDR2 SNEGSKA (reference sequence). The CDR3 has 14 residues. Trimming cost V 3 bases and J 6 bases, with 17 bases left between them. CDR3 sequence reads: CSASGQGRQNGYTF. DNA of the CDR3: TGCAGTGCTAGTGGCCAGGGGCGACAAAATGGCTACACCTTC.

There are many counts of this clonotype. This chain joins TRBV5-1 and TRBJ1-2; perhaps TRBD1 as D (6 bases). Germline-derived CDR1 and CDR2 are SGHRS and YFSETQ. The CDR3 length is 15 residues. Between the trimmed V and J ends, which lost 2 bases and 4 bases, there was a span of 15 bases. CDR3 DNA sequence: TGCGCCAGCAGCTTAACAGGGTCTAAGGGCTATGGCTACACCTTC. Translation: CASSLTGSKGYGYTF. Drawing the rest from reference TRBV5-1 and TRBJ1-2, the complete variable domain is KAGVTQTPRYLIKTRGQQVTLSCSPISGHRSVSWYQQTPGQGLQFLFEYFSETQRNKGNFPGRFSGRQFSNSRSEMNVSTLELGDSALYLCASSLTGSKGYGYTFGSGTRLTVV.

A few counts support this clonotype. The CDR3 here is CASSLDDRGAPEKLFF. The CDR3 bases are TGTGCCAGCAGCTTAGATGACAGGGGCGCGCCCGAAAAACTGTTTTTT. The chain couples TRBV7-6 to TRBJ1-4; 8 bases agree with TRBD1. V trimming: 1 base; J trimming: 8 bases; junction bases outside the gene matches: 9. There are 16 residues in the CDR3. CDR1 and CDR2 from the germline V gene are SGHVS and FNYEAQ.

This clonotype showed up many times. CDR3 DNA: TGCAGTGCTAGCGTAGCGGGGGGTGAGACCCAGTACTTC. Translation gives CSASVAGGETQYF. The rearrangement links TRBV20-1 to TRBJ2-5; 10 nucleotides agree with TRBD2. Looked up from germline, CDR1 is DFQATT and CDR2 is SNEGSKA (reference sequence). V lost 3 bases to trimming and J lost 5 bases; unmatched junction nucleotides: 3. The CDR3 sequence is 13 residues long.

This clonotype showed up many times. The junction shows a germline mismatch at one end, possibly a read error. The chain joins TRBV5-6 to TRBJ2-7; a weak D match, TRBD2 (5 bases). The CDR3 consists of 12 residues. Germline CDR1 reads SGHDT; CDR2 reads YYEEEE. This CDR3 reads CASRPRRGSVSF. CDR3 bases: TGTGCCAGCAGACCCAGGAGAGGGAGTGTAAGCTTC.

This clonotype was detected ten times or more. J is TRBJ1-4 and V is TRBV5-1; D possibly corresponds to TRBD1 (6 bases). The V end lost 4 bases, the J end lost 4 bases, and 11 bases lay between the germline ends. This CDR3 is built from 14 residues. CDR1 and CDR2 from the germline V gene are SGHRS and YFSETQ. CDR3 protein: CASSPRTVNEKLFF. DNA of the CDR3: TGCGCCAGCAGCCCTAGGACAGTTAATGAAAAACTGTTTTTT.

This clonotype was observed at least ten times. V gene TRBV12-3 or TRBV12-4 combines with J gene TRBJ2-3, with 12 bases lining up with TRBD2. The ends lost 6 bases at V and 6 bases at J; junction bases unmatched: 4. The CDR3 runs 14 residues. The CDR3 reads CASSRTSGVDTQYF. CDR3 coding DNA: TGTGCCAGCAGCCGGACTAGCGGGGTGGATACGCAGTATTTT.

This chain joins TRBV5-1 and TRBJ1-1, with D possibly TRBD1 on 5 matching bases. The CDR3 consists of 14 residues. The germline gives CDR1 SGHRS, CDR2 YFSETQ. V was clipped by 4 bases and J by 4 bases, with 14 bases between them. The chain's CDR3 is CASSGWGGSTEAFF. DNA for the CDR3: TGCGCCAGCAGCGGTTGGGGGGGGAGCACTGAAGCTTTCTTT.

There are many counts of this clonotype. This rearrangement joins TRBV18 to TRBJ2-1; perhaps TRBD2 as D (5 bases). From germline, CDR1 is KGHSH and CDR2 LQKENI. With 6 bases removed from V and 1 base from J, the gap between germline ends came to 7 bases. The length of the CDR3 is 13 residues. The chain's CDR3 is CASSPGSYNEQFF. The CDR3, as DNA: TGTGCCAGCTCCCCGGGGTCCTACAATGAGCAGTTCTTC.

This clonotype appeared many times. V is TRBV7-8 and J is TRBJ2-7; D is unresolved. Trimming took 3 bases from V and 1 from J, leaving 7 bases between them. Germline V gives CDR1 SGHVS, CDR2 FQNEAQ. The CDR3 length is 13 residues. For the CDR3, the DNA is TGTGCCAGCAGCTTCTTAGAGTCCTACGAGCAGTACTTC. It encodes CASSFLESYEQYF.

Ten or more counts support this clonotype. This sequence joins TRBV4-1 and TRBJ1-2, with 10 bases aligning to TRBD1. The CDR3 length is 14 residues. Looked up from germline, CDR1 is MGHRA and CDR2 is YSYEKL. V lost 4 bases to trimming and J lost 5 bases; unmatched junction nucleotides: 4. The CDR3: CASSPGTGEYGYTF. The DNA for the CDR3 is TGCGCCAGCAGCCCCGGGACAGGGGAGTATGGCTACACCTTC.

This clonotype was counted at least ten times. The chain links TRBV20-1 to TRBJ2-7, with TRBD2 identical over 12 bases. The CDR3 has 15 residues. Germline V gene sequence: CDR1 DFQATT, CDR2 SNEGSKA (reference sequence). The V and J ends lost 0 bases and 3 bases, in that order; junction bases with no gene match: 3. Here the CDR3 DNA reads TGCAGTGCTAGAGATCGACTAGCGGGGGACTACGAGCAGTACTTC. This translates into CSARDRLAGDYEQYF.

This clonotype came up many times. This sequence joins TRBV20-1 and TRBJ1-6, with a weak D call TRBD1 (6 bases). The CDR3 sequence is 14 residues long. The ends were cut back, 0 bases at V and 6 bases at J, with 9 bases in the middle. Germline-derived CDR1 and CDR2 are DFQATT and SNEGSKA (reference sequence). The CDR3 reads CSARDRGLNSPLHF. In DNA form, the CDR3 reads TGCAGTGCTAGAGACAGGGGCCTTAATTCACCCCTCCACTTT.

This clonotype was seen repeatedly, ten times or more. The J gene is TRBJ1-1, the V gene TRBV5-5; the match to TRBD1 covers 9 bases. CDR3 size: 16 residues. Losses at the gene ends were 4 bases for V and 1 base for J; bases not matched to a gene: 8. Germline V gene sequence: CDR1 SGHKS, CDR2 YYEKEE (reference sequence). The CDR3 DNA sequence: TGTGCCAGCAGCGGAGGGACAGGGATTTGGAACACTGAAGCTTTCTTT. It encodes CASSGGTGIWNTEAFF.

This clonotype was observed a few times. A junction end diverges from the germline sequence, so it may reflect a read error. The chain links TRBV5-4 to TRBJ1-5; possibly TRBD1 for D (5 bases). This CDR3 has 15 amino acids. The germline V gene has CDR1 SGHNT and CDR2 YYREEE (reference sequence). CDR3 DNA: TGTGCCAGCAGCCCCGACCCCCCAGGGACTCAGCCCCAGAATTTT. Translated: CASSPDPPGTQPQNF.

The chain joins TRBV29-1 to TRBJ2-1; 7 positions match TRBD2. Looked up from germline, CDR1 is SQVTM and CDR2 is ANQGSEA. The V gene end was trimmed by 5 bases and the J gene end by 3 bases; junction bases not matched to a gene: 1. This CDR3 has 12 residues. CDR3 protein: CSVREGYNEQFF. The CDR3 DNA sequence: TGCAGCGTTAGGGAGGGCTACAATGAGCAGTTCTTC.

This clonotype was observed many times. The genes are TRBV11-2 and TRBJ2-7; D is perhaps TRBD2 (6 bases). The CDR3 is 14 residues long. V lost 5 bases and J lost 7, with 18 bases in between. The V gene's germline CDR1 is SGHAT and CDR2 FQNNGV. CDR3 bases: TGTGCCAGCAGCCAGGAGGGGAAGTACGTGGAGCAGTACTTC. This encodes CASSQEGKYVEQYF. Full variable domain (remainder filled in from reference TRBV11-2 and TRBJ2-7): EAGVAQSPRYKIIEKRQSVAFWCNPISGHATLYWYQQILGQGPKLLIQFQNNGVVDDSQLPKDRFSAERLKGVDSTLKIQPAKLEDSAVYLCASSQEGKYVEQYFGPGTRLTVT.

This clonotype was recorded many times. The gene calls are TRBV7-2 and TRBJ2-3, with a tentative D call TRBD2 (6 bases). The V end lost 6 bases, the J end lost 2 bases, and 12 bases lay between the germline ends. The CDR3 totals 14 residues. The germline V gene encodes CDR1 SGHTA and CDR2 FQGNSA. CDR3 loop: CASSSWDSTDTQYF. The CDR3 nucleotides are TGTGCCAGCAGTTCCTGGGACTCCACAGATACGCAGTATTTT.

The V gene is TRBV6-6, the J gene TRBJ1-6; 7 positions match TRBD1. Germline V lookup: CDR1 MNHNY, CDR2 SVGAGI (reference sequence). This CDR3 is 19 amino acids long. V trimming: 5 bases; J trimming: 7 bases; junction bases outside the gene matches: 20. CDR3 in amino acids: CASSGGDSFLEPRNSPLHF. Written as DNA, the CDR3 is TGTGCCAGCAGTGGGGGGGACAGTTTCCTAGAGCCACGAAATTCACCCCTCCACTTT.

This clonotype showed up many times. DNA of the CDR3: TGTGCCAGTAGTCCCGTAAGCACAGATACGCAGTATTTT. Its protein is CASSPVSTDTQYF. The chain employs TRBV19 and TRBJ2-3; unclear D gene. Between the trimmed V and J ends, which lost 5 bases and 0 bases, there was a span of 6 bases. Per the germline V gene, CDR1 is LNHDA and CDR2 is SQIVND (reference sequence). The CDR3 consists of 13 residues. Based on the CDR3 plus reference TRBV19 and TRBJ2-3, the full variable domain is DGGITQSPKYLFRKEGQNVTLSCEQNLNHDAMYWYRQDPGQGLRLIYYSQIVNDFQKGDIAEGYSVSREKKESFPLTVTSAQKNPTAFYLCASSPVSTDTQYFGPGTRLTVL.

Many counts were recorded for this clonotype. This chain uses TRBV4-2 with TRBJ2-3, with 8 bases that match TRBD2. CDR3 length equals 17 residues. Germline CDR1 and CDR2: LGHNA and YNFKEQ. J gave up 6 bases and V 2 bases, and 13 bases lay outside the gene matches. The CDR3 DNA reads as TGTGCCAGCAGCCAAACCCCCGTAGCGGGGACTTTGGATACGCAGTATTTT. Amino acid sequence: CASSQTPVAGTLDTQYF.